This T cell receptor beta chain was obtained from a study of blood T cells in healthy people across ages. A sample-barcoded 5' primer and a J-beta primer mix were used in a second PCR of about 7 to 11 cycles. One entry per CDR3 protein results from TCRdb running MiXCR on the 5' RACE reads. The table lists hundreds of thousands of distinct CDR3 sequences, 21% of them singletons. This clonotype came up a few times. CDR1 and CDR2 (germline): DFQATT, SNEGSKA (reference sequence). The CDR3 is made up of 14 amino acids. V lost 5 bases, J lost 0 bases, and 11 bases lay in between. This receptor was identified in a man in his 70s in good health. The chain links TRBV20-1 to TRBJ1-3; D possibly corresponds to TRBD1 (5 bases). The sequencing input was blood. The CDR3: CSAPGTDSGNTIYF. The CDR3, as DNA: TGCAGTGCTCCCGGGACCGACTCTGGAAACACCATATATTTT.